The clone carrying this TCR beta chain was seen more than once but under ten times. Antigen unknown. A single record per CDR3 protein comes from TCRdb applying MiXCR to the 5' RACE reads. The sample contains fewer than 75,000 distinct CDR3 sequences, around 3% of which appear only once. This record belongs to a study of neurological immune-mediated disorders. Study-level findings and limits: A possible signature was seen in one related-CDR3 cluster, into which phylogenetic grouping placed the repertoires of 18 of 34 multiple sclerosis patients.

CDR1 is DFQATT and CDR2 is SNEGSKA in the germline V gene (reference sequence). The CDR3 is 13 amino acids. V was clipped by 3 bases and J by 5 bases, with 13 bases between them. V is TRBV20-1 and J is TRBJ2-5; D not certain. The sequence derives from a man aged 40-49 years with multiple sclerosis. The sample consisted of PBMCs. CDR3 loop: CSARGTTRETQYF. The CDR3, as DNA: TGCAGTGCTAGGGGTACTACCCGGGAGACCCAGTACTTC.